Listed below are T cell receptor beta chains from one sample, sequenced in a study of T-cell reconstitution after alpha-beta-depleted transplantation in children. Each CDR3 protein is one row after TCRdb ran MiXCR on the PCR reads. Of under 400,000 distinct CDR3 sequences listed, over 20% are singletons. The specimen comprised PBMCs, mostly from graft donor cells, sampled 180 days after TCRalphabeta/CD19-depleted stem cell transplant. These TCRs come from a male patient younger than 18 who had a stem cell transplant for acute lymphoblastic leukemia, so the T cells may come from the graft donor. Each CDR3 is given with its conserved first and last residue. The order of the fields is clone size, V gene, D gene, J gene, CDR3 DNA, CDR3 protein. D genes are given only for firm matches. Clone size is shown for a subset of rows, as once, few, many or a class of expanded clone.

clone_size: .; v_call: TRBV12-3/TRBV12-4; d_call: .; j_call: TRBJ1-6; cdr3_nt: TGTGCCAGCAGTTTAGCAGGGGTACGGTCACCCCTCCCCTTT; cdr3_aa: CASSLAGVRSPLPF
clone_size: few; v_call: TRBV12-3/TRBV12-4; d_call: TRBD2; j_call: TRBJ2-2; cdr3_nt: TGTGCCAGCAGGGTAGCGGGAGAAACGGGGAACACCGGGGAGCTGTTTTTT; cdr3_aa: CASRVAGETGNTGELFF
clone_size: few; v_call: TRBV20-1; d_call: .; j_call: TRBJ2-5; cdr3_nt: TGCAGTGCTAGAGATTTGGCTACCCAGTACTTC; cdr3_aa: CSARDLATQYF
clone_size: .; v_call: TRBV15; d_call: TRBD2; j_call: TRBJ2-7; cdr3_nt: TGTGCCGTAGGAGGGCTAGCGGGAGGATACGAGCAGTACTTC; cdr3_aa: CAVGGLAGGYEQYF
clone_size: .; v_call: TRBV10-3; d_call: .; j_call: TRBJ1-6; cdr3_nt: TGTGCCATCAGTGAGATAAGGGAACCCCTCCACTTT; cdr3_aa: CAISEIREPLHF
clone_size: few; v_call: TRBV12-3/TRBV12-4; d_call: TRBD2; j_call: TRBJ2-5; cdr3_nt: TGTGCCAGCAGCCCTTGGGGACTAGCGGCCGAGGAAGAGACCCAGTACTTC; cdr3_aa: CASSPWGLAAEEETQYF
clone_size: few; v_call: TRBV12-3/TRBV12-4; d_call: .; j_call: TRBJ2-3; cdr3_nt: TGTGCCAGCAGTTTTAGTCAGGGCCCCACAGATACGCAGTATTTT; cdr3_aa: CASSFSQGPTDTQYF
clone_size: few; v_call: TRBV7-9; d_call: .; j_call: TRBJ1-5; cdr3_nt: TGTGCCAGCAGCCATACGGGGTTGGGTTGGGACCAGCCCCAGCATTTT; cdr3_aa: CASSHTGLGWDQPQHF
clone_size: few; v_call: TRBV5-1; d_call: .; j_call: TRBJ2-5; cdr3_nt: TGCGCCAGCAGGAGGGGAAAGCAAGAGACCCAGTACTTC; cdr3_aa: CASRRGKQETQYF
clone_size: few; v_call: TRBV7-7; d_call: .; j_call: TRBJ2-2; cdr3_nt: TGTGCCAGCAGCTTAGTGGGTACTAGCTACGCGGGCACCGGGGAGCTGTTTTTT; cdr3_aa: CASSLVGTSYAGTGELFF
clone_size: few; v_call: TRBV7-9; d_call: TRBD1; j_call: TRBJ1-5; cdr3_nt: TGTGCCAGCAGCCAGACAGGGAACAATCAGCCCCAGCATTTT; cdr3_aa: CASSQTGNNQPQHF
clone_size: .; v_call: TRBV12-3/TRBV12-4; d_call: .; j_call: TRBJ2-7; cdr3_nt: TGTGCCAGCAGTTTAGCGGGAGCCTTTTACGAGCAGTACTTC; cdr3_aa: CASSLAGAFYEQYF
clone_size: .; v_call: TRBV5-1; d_call: .; j_call: TRBJ1-5; cdr3_nt: TGCGCCAGCAGCTTGAACAGTATGGCCACTCAGCCCCAGCATTTT; cdr3_aa: CASSLNSMATQPQHF
clone_size: .; v_call: TRBV10-3; d_call: TRBD2; j_call: TRBJ2-7; cdr3_nt: TGTGCCATCAGTGGGAGCGGGAGCGACGAGCAGTACTTC; cdr3_aa: CAISGSGSDEQYF
clone_size: .; v_call: TRBV7-3; d_call: .; j_call: TRBJ2-1; cdr3_nt: TGTGCCAGCAGCAACCGACTAGGGGTAGGGAATGAGCAGTTCTTC; cdr3_aa: CASSNRLGVGNEQFF
clone_size: .; v_call: TRBV7-8; d_call: TRBD2; j_call: TRBJ2-1; cdr3_nt: TGTGCCAGCAGCTTGGACCTGGCTAGCGGATCCTACAATGAGCAGTTCTTC; cdr3_aa: CASSLDLASGSYNEQFF
clone_size: .; v_call: TRBV27; d_call: .; j_call: TRBJ2-5; cdr3_nt: TGTGCCAGCAGTTTTTTGGGGGCCCAGGAGACCCAGTACTTC; cdr3_aa: CASSFLGAQETQYF
clone_size: .; v_call: TRBV18; d_call: TRBD1; j_call: TRBJ2-7; cdr3_nt: TGTGCCAGCTCACCACCCGGGACAGGGGGCATCTACGAGCAGTACTTC; cdr3_aa: CASSPPGTGGIYEQYF
clone_size: .; v_call: TRBV4-1; d_call: TRBD1; j_call: TRBJ2-1; cdr3_nt: TGCGCCAGCAGCCACACCCGGGACAGCCAGTTCTTC; cdr3_aa: CASSHTRDSQFF
clone_size: .; v_call: TRBV4-1; d_call: .; j_call: TRBJ2-4; cdr3_nt: TGCGCCAGCAGCCAAGATGCCGGCAGGGGACGAGCGGCCAAAAACATTCAGTACTTC; cdr3_aa: CASSQDAGRGRAAKNIQYF
clone_size: .; v_call: TRBV9; d_call: .; j_call: TRBJ2-5; cdr3_nt: TGTGCCAGCAGCCTCGTCGGGGGAGTGAAAGAGACCCAGTACTTC; cdr3_aa: CASSLVGGVKETQYF
clone_size: few; v_call: TRBV7-6; d_call: TRBD2; j_call: TRBJ2-1; cdr3_nt: TGTGCCAGCAGCTTCGCTCTAGCGGGAGGGCCGATTGAGCAGTTCTTC; cdr3_aa: CASSFALAGGPIEQFF
clone_size: .; v_call: TRBV20-1; d_call: TRBD2; j_call: TRBJ2-7; cdr3_nt: TGCAGTGCGCGGGAGTCAGGGCGGACGGTCTACGAGCAGTACTTC; cdr3_aa: CSARESGRTVYEQYF
clone_size: once; v_call: TRBV6-2/TRBV6-3; d_call: .; j_call: TRBJ2-7; cdr3_nt: TGTGCCAGCAGTTACGAAGGACAGATAATCTACGAGCAGTACTTC; cdr3_aa: CASSYEGQIIYEQYF
clone_size: .; v_call: TRBV29-1; d_call: .; j_call: TRBJ1-1; cdr3_nt: TGCAGCGTCGGGGGGACTGTGAACACTGAAGCTTTCTTT; cdr3_aa: CSVGGTVNTEAFF
clone_size: .; v_call: TRBV7-9; d_call: .; j_call: TRBJ2-3; cdr3_nt: TGTGCCAGCAGCTTAGTGGCGGGCAACACAGATACGCAGTATTTT; cdr3_aa: CASSLVAGNTDTQYF
clone_size: many; v_call: TRBV9; d_call: .; j_call: TRBJ2-5; cdr3_nt: TGTGCCAGCAGCGTAGGGGGTAGCGGGACCCAGTACTTC; cdr3_aa: CASSVGGSGTQYF
clone_size: few; v_call: TRBV6-2/TRBV6-3; d_call: TRBD1; j_call: TRBJ2-7; cdr3_nt: TGTGCCAGCAGTACCAGGACAGGGTCCTACGAGCAGTACTTC; cdr3_aa: CASSTRTGSYEQYF
clone_size: few; v_call: TRBV9; d_call: .; j_call: TRBJ2-5; cdr3_nt: TGTGCCAGCAGCTCCGGGGGCCTGGAGACCCAGTACTTC; cdr3_aa: CASSSGGLETQYF
clone_size: many; v_call: TRBV29-1; d_call: TRBD1; j_call: TRBJ2-7; cdr3_nt: TGCAGCGTCGGACAGGGAGGCTCCTACGAGCAGTACTTC; cdr3_aa: CSVGQGGSYEQYF
clone_size: .; v_call: TRBV24-1; d_call: .; j_call: TRBJ2-5; cdr3_nt: TGTGCCACCAGTGACGGCAGGGCGGAGACCCAGTACTTC; cdr3_aa: CATSDGRAETQYF
clone_size: .; v_call: TRBV5-1; d_call: TRBD1; j_call: TRBJ2-5; cdr3_nt: TGCGCCAGCAGCTTGGCCAGAATGGCTGACAGGGCGGGAGAGACCCAGTACTTC; cdr3_aa: CASSLARMADRAGETQYF
clone_size: .; v_call: TRBV9; d_call: TRBD1; j_call: TRBJ2-1; cdr3_nt: TGTTCCAGCAGCGTAGTTGGACAGGGGGCTGTTGAGCAGTTCTTC; cdr3_aa: CSSSVVGQGAVEQFF
clone_size: .; v_call: TRBV4-1; d_call: .; j_call: TRBJ2-7; cdr3_nt: TGCGCCAGCAAGAAAGCGGGCGAGCAGTACTTC; cdr3_aa: CASKKAGEQYF
clone_size: .; v_call: TRBV20-1; d_call: .; j_call: TRBJ2-3; cdr3_nt: TGCAGTGCTAGTAATGGGGATACGCAGTATTTT; cdr3_aa: CSASNGDTQYF
clone_size: .; v_call: TRBV5-1; d_call: TRBD1; j_call: TRBJ1-2; cdr3_nt: TGCGCCAACAGCTCCGTACAGGGGATTGATGGCTACACCTTC; cdr3_aa: CANSSVQGIDGYTF
clone_size: few; v_call: TRBV5-1; d_call: TRBD2; j_call: TRBJ2-3; cdr3_nt: TGCGCCAGCAGCTTGCCTGCTAGCGGGAGGGTTGGAGATACGCAGTATTTT; cdr3_aa: CASSLPASGRVGDTQYF
clone_size: .; v_call: TRBV20-1; d_call: TRBD2; j_call: TRBJ2-1; cdr3_nt: TGCAGTGCTAGAGAACCTACCGGGGGGTCCTACAATGAGCAGTTCTTC; cdr3_aa: CSAREPTGGSYNEQFF
clone_size: few; v_call: TRBV4-1; d_call: TRBD1; j_call: TRBJ2-6; cdr3_nt: TGCGCCAGCAGCCAAGAGGGACAGGGCCACTCTGGGGCCAACGTCCTGACTTTC; cdr3_aa: CASSQEGQGHSGANVLTF
clone_size: .; v_call: TRBV7-9; d_call: TRBD2; j_call: TRBJ2-5; cdr3_nt: TGTGCCACCTTAGCGCGGGAGGCGGGGGAGACCCAGTACTTC; cdr3_aa: CATLAREAGETQYF
clone_size: .; v_call: TRBV21-1; d_call: .; j_call: TRBJ2-7; cdr3_nt: TGTGCCAGCAGCCCCCGGGACAGGGTATACGAGCAGTACTTC; cdr3_aa: CASSPRDRVYEQYF
clone_size: few; v_call: TRBV20-1; d_call: .; j_call: TRBJ2-2; cdr3_nt: TGCAGTGCTAGAGATACGCAGGGGAGCACCGGGGAGCTGTTTTTT; cdr3_aa: CSARDTQGSTGELFF
clone_size: .; v_call: TRBV25-1; d_call: TRBD2; j_call: TRBJ2-7; cdr3_nt: TGTGCCAGCAGTGAATTTGTGGGAGGGCCGTACGAGCAGTACTTC; cdr3_aa: CASSEFVGGPYEQYF
clone_size: .; v_call: TRBV24-1; d_call: .; j_call: TRBJ2-2; cdr3_nt: TGTGCCACACAAGGTCCAGCGAACACCGGGGAGCTGTTTTTT; cdr3_aa: CATQGPANTGELFF
clone_size: .; v_call: TRBV7-3; d_call: TRBD2; j_call: TRBJ2-2; cdr3_nt: TGTGCCAGCAGCTTAGGGACTAGGAACACCGGGGAGCTGTTTTTT; cdr3_aa: CASSLGTRNTGELFF
clone_size: .; v_call: TRBV6-2/TRBV6-3; d_call: .; j_call: TRBJ2-7; cdr3_nt: TGTGCCAGCAGTTACTCGACAGGAGACTACGAGCAGTACTTC; cdr3_aa: CASSYSTGDYEQYF